The 7 T cell receptor beta chains below were found in one sample sequenced in a study of human T cells and chemical hapten exposure. MiXCR, applied by TCRdb to the RACE reads, yields one record per CDR3 protein. Of about 40,000 distinct CDR3 sequences in the sample, approximately 3.4% are singletons; the top ten hold 5.5% to 7.5%. The time point denotes: patch test 2, 6 weeks after DPC sensitization. The treatment was: therapeutic diphenylcyclopropenone sensitization with weekly scalp DPC. The starting material was whole blood, obtained in connection with sensitization to the hapten diphenylcyclopropenone (DPC). The receptors were gathered from a man aged 35-49 years with alopecia areata. Some clones in this sample may be carry-over from other donors' samples.

This clonotype was recorded at least ten times. This chain joins TRBV7-3 and TRBJ2-3, with D possibly matching TRBD2 (6 bases). Germline assignment: CDR1 SGHTA and CDR2 FQGTGA. The CDR3 sequence is 16 residues long. Trimming pared 0 bases from V and 4 bases from J, leaving 14 bases between. CDR3 nucleotide sequence: TGTGCCAGCAGCTTAACGTTTCCGACTAGACCAGATACGCAGTATTTT. Its translation: CASSLTFPTRPDTQYF.

This clonotype appeared many times. This chain connects TRBV20-1 to TRBJ2-3, with D uncertain. This CDR3 comprises 10 residues. Deletions cut 6 bases from V and 2 bases from J, with 3 bases between. Looked up from germline, CDR1 is DFQATT and CDR2 is SNEGSKA (reference sequence). Here the CDR3 reads CSALTDTQYF. Here the CDR3 DNA reads TGCAGTGCCCTCACAGATACGCAGTATTTT.

Ten or more counts support this clonotype. The V gene is TRBV5-1, the J gene TRBJ2-3, with D perhaps matching TRBD1 or TRBD2 (5 bases each). The germline V gene has CDR1 SGHRS and CDR2 YFSETQ. The CDR3 is made up of 13 amino acids. V was cut by 0 bases and J by 7 bases, with 9 bases left in between. The CDR3 protein is CASSLERGHTQYF. CDR3 in DNA: TGCGCCAGCAGCTTGGAAAGGGGACATACGCAGTATTTT.

This clonotype was seen a few times. The gene calls are TRBV12-3 or TRBV12-4 and TRBJ2-7; TRBD1 matches 7 bases. J was trimmed by 0 bases and V by 6 bases; bases with no gene match: 5. This CDR3 is built from 14 residues. The CDR3 bases are TGTGCCAGCAGCCCGGGACAGCGCTCCTACGAGCAGTACTTC. Encoded protein: CASSPGQRSYEQYF.

The sample holds many counts of this clonotype. J is TRBJ2-3 and V is TRBV10-1; perhaps TRBD2 as D (5 bases). Germline V gene data show CDR1 as WNHNN and CDR2 as SYGVQD (reference sequence). The CDR3 length is 12 residues. Trimming removed 4 bases at V and 11 bases at J, with 13 bases between. CDR3 amino acids: CASSATSLEQYF. The CDR3 coding sequence is TGCGCCAGCAGTGCTACTAGTTTGGAGCAGTATTTT.

This clonotype was seen at least ten times. The genes are TRBV28 and TRBJ2-7; tentatively, D is TRBD2 (5 bases). CDR1 and CDR2 from the germline V gene are MDHEN and SYDVKM. The CDR3 runs to 13 residues. V lost 0 bases, J lost 6 bases, and 9 bases lay in between. CDR3 DNA: TGTGCCAGCAGTTTATGGGCTAGCAGCGAGCAGTACTTC. Its protein is CASSLWASSEQYF.

This clonotype was observed many times. The genes are TRBV29-1 and TRBJ1-3; unclear D gene. Trimming took 0 bases from V and 2 from J, leaving 5 bases between them. The germline V gene encodes CDR1 SQVTM and CDR2 ANQGSEA. This CDR3 comprises 13 residues. This chain's CDR3 is CSVEDWAGNTIYF. The CDR3, as DNA: TGCAGCGTTGAAGATTGGGCTGGAAACACCATATATTTT.